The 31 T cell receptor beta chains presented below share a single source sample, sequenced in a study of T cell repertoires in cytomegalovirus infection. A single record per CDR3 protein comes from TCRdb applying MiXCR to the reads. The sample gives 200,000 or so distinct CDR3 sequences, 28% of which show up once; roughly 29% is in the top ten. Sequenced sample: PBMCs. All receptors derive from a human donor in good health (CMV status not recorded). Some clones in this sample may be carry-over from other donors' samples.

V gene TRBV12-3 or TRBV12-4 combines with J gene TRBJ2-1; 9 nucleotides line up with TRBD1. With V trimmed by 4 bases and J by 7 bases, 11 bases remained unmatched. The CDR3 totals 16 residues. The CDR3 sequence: CASSSVDRGTGNEQFF. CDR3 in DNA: TGTGCCAGCAGTTCAGTCGACAGGGGGACGGGGAATGAGCAGTTCTTC.

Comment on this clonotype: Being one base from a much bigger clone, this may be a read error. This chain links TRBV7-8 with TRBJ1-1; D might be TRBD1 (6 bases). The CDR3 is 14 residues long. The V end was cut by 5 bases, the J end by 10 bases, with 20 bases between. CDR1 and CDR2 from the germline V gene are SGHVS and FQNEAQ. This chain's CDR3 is CASSVLGGNKRAFF. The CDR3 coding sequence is TGTGCCAGCAGCGTATTAGGGGGAAACAAACGAGCTTTCTTT.

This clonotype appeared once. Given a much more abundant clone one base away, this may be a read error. In nucleotides, the CDR3 is TGTTCCAGCAGCTTAGCGAGGAACGCGCCGGCAGGCTACACCTTC. Its protein product is CSSSLARNAPAGYTF. The gene calls are TRBV7-8 and TRBJ1-2, with D hard to call. Germline CDR1 is SGHVS and CDR2 is FQNEAQ. The CDR3 extends over 15 amino acids.

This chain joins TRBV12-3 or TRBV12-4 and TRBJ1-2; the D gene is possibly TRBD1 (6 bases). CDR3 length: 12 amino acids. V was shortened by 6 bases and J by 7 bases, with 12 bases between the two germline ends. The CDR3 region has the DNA TGTGCCAGCAGAACAGGGAATCGTGGCTACACCTTC. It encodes CASRTGNRGYTF.

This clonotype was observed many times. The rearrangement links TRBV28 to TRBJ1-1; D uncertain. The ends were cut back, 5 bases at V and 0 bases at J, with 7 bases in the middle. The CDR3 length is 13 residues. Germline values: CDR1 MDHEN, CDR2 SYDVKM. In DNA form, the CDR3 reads TGTGCCAGCAGTCCCGTACTGAACACTGAAGCTTTCTTT. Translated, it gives CASSPVLNTEAFF.

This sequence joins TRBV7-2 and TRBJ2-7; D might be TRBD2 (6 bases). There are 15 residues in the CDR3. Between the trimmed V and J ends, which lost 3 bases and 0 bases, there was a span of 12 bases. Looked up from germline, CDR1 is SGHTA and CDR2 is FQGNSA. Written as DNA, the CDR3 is TGTGCCAGCAGCTTCCTTAGCGGCACCTCCTACGAGCAGTACTTC. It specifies CASSFLSGTSYEQYF. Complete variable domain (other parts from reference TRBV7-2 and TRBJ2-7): GAGVSQSPSNKVTEKGKDVELRCDPISGHTALYWYRQSLGQGLEFLIYFQGNSAPDKSGLPSDRFSAERTGGSVSTLTIQRTQQEDSAVYLCASSFLSGTSYEQYFGPGTRLTVT.

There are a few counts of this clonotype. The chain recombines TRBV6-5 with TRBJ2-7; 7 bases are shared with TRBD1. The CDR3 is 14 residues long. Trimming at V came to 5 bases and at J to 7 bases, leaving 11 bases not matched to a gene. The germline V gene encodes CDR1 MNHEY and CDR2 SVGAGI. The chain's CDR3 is CASSRGQASREQYF. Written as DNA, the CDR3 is TGTGCCAGCAGTCGCGGACAGGCCTCGAGGGAGCAGTACTTC.

DNA for the CDR3: TGTGCCACCAGCAGGGGACCAGGGACAGGGGGCAATGGCTACACCTTC. Protein sequence: CATSRGPGTGGNGYTF. V and J are TRBV15 and TRBJ1-2; the match to TRBD1 covers 12 bases. V lost 3 bases to trimming and J lost 6 bases; unmatched junction nucleotides: 8. This CDR3 is built from 16 residues. Germline V lookup: CDR1 LNHNV, CDR2 YYDKDF (reference sequence).

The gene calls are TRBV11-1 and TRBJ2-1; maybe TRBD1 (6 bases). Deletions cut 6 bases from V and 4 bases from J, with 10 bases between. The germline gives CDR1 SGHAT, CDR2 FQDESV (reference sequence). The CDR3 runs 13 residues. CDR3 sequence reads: CASSWGTYNEQFF. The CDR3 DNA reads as TGTGCCAGCAGTTGGGGGACATACAATGAGCAGTTCTTC.

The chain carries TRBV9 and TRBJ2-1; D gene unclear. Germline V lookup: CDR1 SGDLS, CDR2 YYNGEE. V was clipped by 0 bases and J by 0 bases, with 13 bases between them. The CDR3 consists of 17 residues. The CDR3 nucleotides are TGTGCCAGCAGCGTAGAGTTGTGGTCGAACTCCTACAATGAGCAGTTCTTC. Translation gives CASSVELWSNSYNEQFF.

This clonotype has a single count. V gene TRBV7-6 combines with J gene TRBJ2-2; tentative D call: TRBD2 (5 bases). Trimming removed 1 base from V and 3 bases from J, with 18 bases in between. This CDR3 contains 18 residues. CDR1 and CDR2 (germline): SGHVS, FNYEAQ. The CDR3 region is CASSLVPGLRRDTGELFF. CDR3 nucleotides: TGTGCCAGCAGCTTAGTCCCCGGACTTAGGAGAGACACCGGGGAGCTGTTTTTT.

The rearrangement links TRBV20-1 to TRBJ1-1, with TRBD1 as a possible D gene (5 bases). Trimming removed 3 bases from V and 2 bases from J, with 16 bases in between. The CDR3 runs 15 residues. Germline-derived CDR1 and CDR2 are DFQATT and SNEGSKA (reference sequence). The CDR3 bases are TGCAGTGCTAGGGGGCAGGGCCGACTTAACACTGAAGCTTTCTTT. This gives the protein CSARGQGRLNTEAFF.

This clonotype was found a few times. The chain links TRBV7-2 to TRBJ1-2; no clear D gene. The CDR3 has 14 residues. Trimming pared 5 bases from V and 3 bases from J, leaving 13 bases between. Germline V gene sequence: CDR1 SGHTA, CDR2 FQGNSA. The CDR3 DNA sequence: TGTGCCAGCAGCCTAACCTGGACTGACTATGGCTACACCTTC. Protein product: CASSLTWTDYGYTF.

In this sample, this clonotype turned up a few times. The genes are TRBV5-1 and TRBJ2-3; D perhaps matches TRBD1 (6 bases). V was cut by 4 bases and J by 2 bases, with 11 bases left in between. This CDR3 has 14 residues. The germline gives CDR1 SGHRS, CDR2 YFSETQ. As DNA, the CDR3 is TGCGCCAGCAGCCAGACAGGAGTCACAGATACGCAGTATTTT. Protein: CASSQTGVTDTQYF.

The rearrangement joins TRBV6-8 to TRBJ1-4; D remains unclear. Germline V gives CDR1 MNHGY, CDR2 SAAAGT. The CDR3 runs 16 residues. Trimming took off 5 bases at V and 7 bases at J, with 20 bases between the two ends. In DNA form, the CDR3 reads TGTGCCAGCAGTAAATCTGGAGGAGAGGGAGGTGAAAAACTGTTTTTT. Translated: CASSKSGGEGGEKLFF.

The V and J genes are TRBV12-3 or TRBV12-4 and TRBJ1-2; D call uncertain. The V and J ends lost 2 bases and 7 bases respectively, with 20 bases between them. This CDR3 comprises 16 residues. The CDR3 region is CASSLRADWAGGGYTF. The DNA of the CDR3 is TGTGCCAGCAGTTTAAGGGCCGACTGGGCAGGTGGTGGCTACACCTTC.

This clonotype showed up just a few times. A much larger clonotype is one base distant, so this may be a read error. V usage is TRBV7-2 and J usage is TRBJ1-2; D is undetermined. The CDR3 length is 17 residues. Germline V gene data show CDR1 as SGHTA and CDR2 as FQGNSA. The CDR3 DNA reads TGTGCCGGCAGCTTAGCGAGTTTTTCAGCCGGGGACTATGGCTACACCTTC. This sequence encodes CAGSLASFSAGDYGYTF.

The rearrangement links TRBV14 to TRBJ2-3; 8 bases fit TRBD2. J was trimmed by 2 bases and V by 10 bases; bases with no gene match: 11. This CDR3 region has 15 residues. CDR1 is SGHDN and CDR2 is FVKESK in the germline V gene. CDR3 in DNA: TGTGCCACCCGAATAGCGGGGCGCCCCACAGATACGCAGTATTTT. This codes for CATRIAGRPTDTQYF.

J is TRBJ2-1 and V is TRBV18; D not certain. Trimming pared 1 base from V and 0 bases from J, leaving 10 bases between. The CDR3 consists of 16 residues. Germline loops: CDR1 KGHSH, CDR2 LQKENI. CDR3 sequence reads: CASSPQALRSYNEQFF. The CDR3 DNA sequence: TGTGCCAGCTCACCACAAGCCTTACGCTCCTACAATGAGCAGTTCTTC. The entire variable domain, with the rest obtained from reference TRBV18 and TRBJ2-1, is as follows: NAGVMQNPRHLVRRRGQEARLRCSPMKGHSHVYWYRQLPEEGLKFMVYLQKENIIDESGMPKERFSAEFPKEGPSILRIQQVVRGDSAAYFCASSPQALRSYNEQFFGPGTRLTVL.

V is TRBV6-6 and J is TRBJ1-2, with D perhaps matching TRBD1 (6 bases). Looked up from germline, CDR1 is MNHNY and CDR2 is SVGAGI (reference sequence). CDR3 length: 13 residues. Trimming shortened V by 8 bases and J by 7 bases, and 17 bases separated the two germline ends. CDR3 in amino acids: CASQSGGRGGYTF. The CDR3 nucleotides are TGTGCCAGCCAATCCGGGGGGCGCGGTGGCTACACCTTC.

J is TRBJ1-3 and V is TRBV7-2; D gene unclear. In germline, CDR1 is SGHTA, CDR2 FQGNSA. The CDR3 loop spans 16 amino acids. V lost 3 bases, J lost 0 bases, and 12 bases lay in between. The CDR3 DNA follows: TGTGCCAGCAGCTTGAAGGACGGACGCTCTGGAAACACCATATATTTT. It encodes CASSLKDGRSGNTIYF. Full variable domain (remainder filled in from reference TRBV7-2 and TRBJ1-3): GAGVSQSPSNKVTEKGKDVELRCDPISGHTALYWYRQSLGQGLEFLIYFQGNSAPDKSGLPSDRFSAERTGGSVSTLTIQRTQQEDSAVYLCASSLKDGRSGNTIYFGEGSWLTVV.

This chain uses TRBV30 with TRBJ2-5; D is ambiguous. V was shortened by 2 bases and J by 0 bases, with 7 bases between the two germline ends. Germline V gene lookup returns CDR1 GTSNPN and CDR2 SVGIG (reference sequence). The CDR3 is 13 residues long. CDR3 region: CAWSLSYQETQYF. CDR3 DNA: TGTGCCTGGAGTCTCAGTTACCAAGAGACCCAGTACTTC. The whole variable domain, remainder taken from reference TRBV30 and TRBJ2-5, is SQTIHQWPATLVQPVGSPLSLECTVEGTSNPNLYWYRQAAGRGLQLLFYSVGIGQISSEVPQNLSASRPQDRQFILSSKKLLLSDSGFYLCAWSLSYQETQYFGPGTRLLVL.

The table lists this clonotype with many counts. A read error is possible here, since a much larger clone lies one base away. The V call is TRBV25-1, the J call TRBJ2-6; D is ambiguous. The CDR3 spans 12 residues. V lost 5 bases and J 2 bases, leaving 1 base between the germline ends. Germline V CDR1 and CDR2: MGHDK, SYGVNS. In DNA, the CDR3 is TGTGCCAGCAGTCCTGGGGCCAACGTCCTGACTTTC. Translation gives CASSPGANVLTF. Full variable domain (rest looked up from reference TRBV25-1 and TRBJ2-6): EADIYQTPRYLVIGTGKKITLECSQTMGHDKMYWYQQDPGMELHLIHYSYGVNSTEKGDLSSESTVSRIRTEHFPLTLESARPSHTSQYLCASSPGANVLTFGAGSRLTVL.

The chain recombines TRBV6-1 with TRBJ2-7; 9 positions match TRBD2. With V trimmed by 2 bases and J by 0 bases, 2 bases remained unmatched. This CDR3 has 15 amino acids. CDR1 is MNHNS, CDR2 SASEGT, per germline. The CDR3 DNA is TGTGCCAGCAGTGAACTAGCGGGGAGCTCCTACGAGCAGTACTTC. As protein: CASSELAGSSYEQYF.

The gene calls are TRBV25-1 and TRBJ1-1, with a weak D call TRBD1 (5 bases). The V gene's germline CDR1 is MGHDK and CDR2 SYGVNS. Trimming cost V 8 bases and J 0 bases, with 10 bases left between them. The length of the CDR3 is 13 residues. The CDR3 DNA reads TGTGCCAGCGGGGGACCGTTGAACACTGAAGCTTTCTTT. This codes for CASGGPLNTEAFF.

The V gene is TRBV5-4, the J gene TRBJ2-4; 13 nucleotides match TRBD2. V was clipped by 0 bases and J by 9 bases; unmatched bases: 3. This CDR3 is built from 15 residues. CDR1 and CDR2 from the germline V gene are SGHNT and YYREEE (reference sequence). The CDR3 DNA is TGTGCCAGCAGCTTGGTTACTAGCGGGGGGGGCATTCAGTACTTC. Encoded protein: CASSLVTSGGGIQYF.

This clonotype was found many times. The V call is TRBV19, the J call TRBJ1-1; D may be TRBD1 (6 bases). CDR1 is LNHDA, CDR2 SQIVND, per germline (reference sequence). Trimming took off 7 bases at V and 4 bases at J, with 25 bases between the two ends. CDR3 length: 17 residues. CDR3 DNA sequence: TGTGCCAGTACCCTGTCCCGGGACACTCCGCAGGGCACTGAAGCTTTCTTT. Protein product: CASTLSRDTPQGTEAFF.

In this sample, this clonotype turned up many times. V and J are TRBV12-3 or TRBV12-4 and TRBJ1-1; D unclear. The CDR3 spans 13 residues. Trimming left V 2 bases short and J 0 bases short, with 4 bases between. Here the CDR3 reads CASSLKVNTEAFF. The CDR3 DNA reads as TGTGCCAGCAGTTTAAAGGTGAACACTGAAGCTTTCTTT.

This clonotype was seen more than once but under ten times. The chain's CDR3 is CASSYSWGRGNSPLHF. CDR3 coding DNA: TGTGCCAGCAGTTACTCTTGGGGGAGGGGTAATTCACCCCTCCACTTT. The chain links TRBV6-5 to TRBJ1-6, with D maybe TRBD1 (5 bases). Looked up from germline, CDR1 is MNHEY and CDR2 is SVGAGI. This CDR3 is 16 amino acids long. V lost 0 bases, J lost 6 bases, and 12 bases lay in between.

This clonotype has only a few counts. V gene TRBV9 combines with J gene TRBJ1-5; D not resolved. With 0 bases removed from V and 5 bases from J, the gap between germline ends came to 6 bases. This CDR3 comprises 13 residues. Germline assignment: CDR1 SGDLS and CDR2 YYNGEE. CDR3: CASSVGRDQPQHF. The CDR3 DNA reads TGTGCCAGCAGCGTAGGACGGGATCAGCCCCAGCATTTT.

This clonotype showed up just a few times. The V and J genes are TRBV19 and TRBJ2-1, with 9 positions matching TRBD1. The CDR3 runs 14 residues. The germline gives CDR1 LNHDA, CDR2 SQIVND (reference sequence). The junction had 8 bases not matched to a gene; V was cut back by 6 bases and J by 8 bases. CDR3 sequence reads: CASSRNRGRDEQFF. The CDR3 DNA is TGTGCCAGTAGCCGTAACAGGGGGCGAGATGAGCAGTTCTTC.